The text below deals with one T cell receptor (beta chain). Its specificity is not known. Sequenced material consisted of expressed TCRB transcripts (all of the isolated RNA was reverse transcribed). Only in-frame clones appear in the TCRdb table, and some are missing; sequencing was by immunoSEQ multiplex PCR. The sample records tens of thousands of clones, 50% being singletons. The data are from a study of beta chain features in type 1 diabetes. Broader study findings: In patients and controls equally, PCR might favor templates that are shorter. All four CD4+ subsets of Type 1 diabetes patients contained TCRB CDR3s that were moderately but significantly shorter.

Once sorted, every population was more than 95% pure. CDR1 and CDR2 from the germline V gene are MDHEN and SYDVKM. Trimming at V came to 4 bases and at J to 1 base, leaving 4 bases not matched to a gene. This CDR3 comprises 15 residues. The chain joins TRBV28 to TRBJ2-3; TRBD2 matches at 8 bases. The TCR sequence derives from a woman in her twenties or thirties in good health. Sample: stem cell memory CD4+ T cells from blood. CDR3 DNA sequence: TGTGCCAGCAGTTCCGAGACTAGCGGCACAGATACGCAGTATTTT. Translating gives CASSSETSGTDTQYF.